A selection of T cell receptor beta chains follows, all from one sample in a study of blood T cell repertoires in COVID-19. Profiling relied on immunoSEQ multiplex PCR, and the TCRdb table lists in-frame clones only, not all of them. The sample contains about 320,000 clones, almost 85% of which appear only once. Sequenced input: peripheral blood. The receptors were gathered from a human donor in a cohort sampled during active COVID-19. CDR3s include the opening cysteine and the closing phenylalanine or tryptophan. A D gene is named only where the DNA matches it firmly. Size is stated for part of the rows, as once, few or many counts, or as a class when the clone is expanded.

D	J	size	V	DNA	CDR3
NA	TRBJ1-2	NA	TRBV6-5	TGTGCCAGCAGCGGGGGGTCCTATGGCTACACCTTC	CASSGGSYGYTF
NA	TRBJ1-3	NA	TRBV7-9	TGTGCCAGCAGCTTACCCGACGGAGGCTCTGGAAACACCATATATTTT	CASSLPDGGSGNTIYF
TRBD1	TRBJ1-2	NA	TRBV20-1	TGCAGTGCTAGTGGGGACAGAAACTATGGCTACACCTTC	CSASGDRNYGYTF
NA	TRBJ2-7	NA	TRBV27	TGTGCCAGCAGTTCTAACGGAGCAATTTCCTACGAGCAGTACTTC	CASSSNGAISYEQYF
TRBD1	TRBJ2-3	NA	TRBV24-1	TGTGCCTCGTCATTGTCAGGGGGCCTCACAGATACGCAGTATTTT	CASSLSGGLTDTQYF
TRBD1	TRBJ1-2	NA	TRBV5-1	TGCGCCAGCAGCTTGGAATCAGGGGGCGCGGGAGGCTACACCTTC	CASSLESGGAGGYTF
TRBD2	TRBJ2-5	NA	TRBV27	TGTGCCAGCAGTTCCGCCGGGACTAGCGGGGCTAAAGAGACCCAGTACTTC	CASSSAGTSGAKETQYF
TRBD2	TRBJ2-1	once	TRBV25-1	TGTGCCAGCAGTGCCGCGGGGGTGAACAATGAGCAGTTCTTC	CASSAAGVNNEQFF
NA	TRBJ2-3	NA	TRBV27	TGTGCCAGCCCCTCCCCGGCTAGCCCTGTAACAGATACGCAGTATTTT	CASPSPASPVTDTQYF
TRBD1	TRBJ1-6	NA	TRBV4-1	TGCGCCAGCAGCCCAGGGGGTGGTAATTCACCCCTCCACTTT	CASSPGGGNSPLHF
NA	TRBJ1-2	NA	TRBV29-1	TGCAGCGTTGAAGGGCAAAGCTATGGCTACACCTTC	CSVEGQSYGYTF
TRBD1	TRBJ2-1	NA	TRBV4-1	TGCGCCAGCAGACTGGACAGGGGACCCTACAATGAGCAGTTCTTC	CASRLDRGPYNEQFF
TRBD1	TRBJ2-7	NA	TRBV5-5	TGTGCCAGCAGCTTGCAAGGGGGCCTCGAGAAATTC	CASSLQGGLEKF
NA	TRBJ1-3	NA	TRBV30	TGTGCCTGGAGCCAACTTCAAGAATCGGTCACAACGAGGGACACCATATATTTT	CAWSQLQESVTTRDTIYF
NA	TRBJ2-5	NA	TRBV24-1	TGTGCCACCAGTGCCCCGACAAGACAAGAGACCCAGTACTTC	CATSAPTRQETQYF
NA	TRBJ2-1	once	TRBV10-3	TGTGCCATCAGTAGCTCATCCTACAATGAGCAGTTCTTC	CAISSSSYNEQFF
NA	TRBJ2-2	NA	TRBV3-1/TRBV3-2	TGTGCCAGCAGCGAAACAGACACCGGGGAGCTGTTTTTT	CASSETDTGELFF
NA	TRBJ1-3	NA	TRBV9	TGTGCCAGCAGCGAGGGGAAATCTCAGGGAAACACCATATATTTT	CASSEGKSQGNTIYF